What follows are 27 T cell receptor beta chains derived from one specimen sequenced in a study of blood T cell repertoires in COVID-19. Clones were sequenced by immunoSEQ multiplex PCR, and TCRdb holds only the in-frame ones, with some missing. Of roughly 380,000 clones listed, 88% are singletons. The sample comprised PBMCs or T cells enriched from blood (not recorded which). Receptor source: a woman aged 25 to 39 who had been exposed to COVID-19.

This clone was seen just once. The gene calls are TRBV10-1 and TRBJ2-2; 13 positions agree with TRBD2. This CDR3 region has 16 residues. Germline-derived CDR1 and CDR2 are WNHNN and SYGVQD (reference sequence). After removal of 4 bases from V and 5 bases from J, the junction contained 4 bases not matched to a gene. The chain's CDR3 is CASSGTSGSGTGELFF. The CDR3 nucleotides read TGCGCCAGCAGTGGGACTAGCGGGAGCGGGACCGGGGAGCTGTTTTTT.

The CDR3 region is CASSRSGSLSYNEQFF. The CDR3 nucleotides read TGTGCCAGCAGCCGAAGCGGGAGCCTATCCTACAATGAGCAGTTCTTC. The rearrangement links TRBV7-3 to TRBJ2-1, with 8 positions matching TRBD2. V lost 5 bases, J lost 1 base, and 7 bases stayed unmatched. Germline loops: CDR1 SGHTA, CDR2 FQGTGA. This CDR3 is 16 amino acids long.

The gene calls are TRBV28 and TRBJ1-2; D not certain. V was pared by 7 bases and J by 4 bases, with 19 bases between. Germline loops: CDR1 MDHEN, CDR2 SYDVKM. The CDR3 runs 15 residues. The CDR3 is CASTLPWMGSYGYTF. CDR3 bases: TGTGCCAGCACCTTGCCCTGGATGGGGAGCTATGGCTACACCTTC.

The chain has TRBV30 and TRBJ2-7; 14 nucleotides align to TRBD2. The CDR3 is 16 residues long. With V trimmed by 2 bases and J by 9 bases, 12 bases remained unmatched. Germline V lookup: CDR1 GTSNPN, CDR2 SVGIG (reference sequence). Written as DNA, the CDR3 is TGTGCCTGGAGTCGAACCGGGACTAGCGGGAGTAGCGTGCAGTACTTC. Amino acids: CAWSRTGTSGSSVQYF.

The V and J genes are TRBV28 and TRBJ2-3; 8 nucleotides agree with TRBD2. V lost 1 base and J lost 6; bases outside the gene matches: 9. Germline lookup yields CDR1 MDHEN and CDR2 SYDVKM. There are 16 residues in the CDR3. The CDR3 is CASSLFTAGESDTQYF. In nucleotides, the CDR3 is TGTGCCAGCAGTTTATTCACAGCGGGAGAGAGTGATACGCAGTATTTT.

The chain carries TRBV5-5 and TRBJ1-3; D is unclear. Looked up from germline, CDR1 is SGHKS and CDR2 is YYEKEE (reference sequence). The CDR3 spans 14 residues. Trimming left V 0 bases short and J 4 bases short, with 8 bases between. CDR3 DNA sequence: TGTGCCAGCAGCTTGGGAGGGCCAGGAAACACCATATATTTT. This codes for CASSLGGPGNTIYF.

The sample holds one count of this clone. The genes are TRBV4-1 and TRBJ2-3, with TRBD1 matching over 7 bases. The CDR3 sequence is 17 residues long. V trimming: 2 bases; J trimming: 2 bases; junction bases outside the gene matches: 10. Germline assignment: CDR1 MGHRA and CDR2 YSYEKL. This chain's CDR3 is CASSQRARTGPTDTQYF. CDR3 DNA: TGCGCCAGCAGCCAAAGGGCACGGACAGGACCCACAGATACGCAGTATTTT.

The rearrangement links TRBV5-6 to TRBJ2-5; D may be TRBD1 (6 bases). Trimming left V 0 bases short and J 2 bases short, with 8 bases between. Germline CDR1 reads SGHDT; CDR2 reads YYEEEE. CDR3 length: 14 amino acids. CDR3 region: CASSLDRDQETQYF. The CDR3 nucleotides read TGTGCCAGCAGCTTGGACAGGGATCAAGAGACCCAGTACTTC.

The rearrangement uses TRBV19 and TRBJ1-4, with 8 bases matching TRBD1. The V and J ends lost 9 bases and 8 bases, in that order; junction bases with no gene match: 11. This CDR3 region has 14 residues. Germline loops: CDR1 LNHDA, CDR2 SQIVND (reference sequence). The CDR3 sequence is CASTPRQGHEKLFF. The CDR3 DNA sequence: TGTGCCAGCACTCCCAGACAGGGGCACGAAAAACTGTTTTTT. The whole variable domain, remainder taken from reference TRBV19 and TRBJ1-4, is DGGITQSPKYLFRKEGQNVTLSCEQNLNHDAMYWYRQDPGQGLRLIYYSQIVNDFQKGDIAEGYSVSREKKESFPLTVTSAQKNPTAFYLCASTPRQGHEKLFFGSGTQLSVL.

The chain is built from TRBV7-9 and TRBJ2-7, with 10 bases identical to TRBD2. V lost 5 bases and J lost 5; bases outside the gene matches: 9. This CDR3 has 15 amino acids. Looked up from germline, CDR1 is SEHNR and CDR2 is FQNEAQ (reference sequence). Here the CDR3 reads CASSPSSGRTHEQYF. In nucleotides, the CDR3 is TGTGCCAGCAGCCCATCTAGCGGGAGAACGCACGAGCAGTACTTC.

The chain recombines TRBV9 with TRBJ2-7, with 9 bases aligning to TRBD2. This CDR3 is 18 amino acids long. In germline, CDR1 is SGDLS, CDR2 YYNGEE. J gave up 2 bases and V 0 bases, and 12 bases lay outside the gene matches. CDR3 nucleotides: TGTGCCAGCAGCGTAGCCCTCAGCCGCGGGAGGGAAACCTACGAGCAGTACTTC. Protein product: CASSVALSRGRETYEQYF.

This sequence joins TRBV7-9 and TRBJ2-1; 7 bases match TRBD1. Trimming took 7 bases from V and 1 from J; bases not matched to a gene: 7. The germline V gene has CDR1 SEHNR and CDR2 FQNEAQ (reference sequence). The CDR3 has 15 amino acids. This CDR3 is CASTKTGSSYNEQFF. The DNA for the CDR3 is TGTGCCAGCACCAAGACAGGGAGTTCCTACAATGAGCAGTTCTTC.

The CDR3 protein is CASSPIDRANTEAFF. The DNA for the CDR3 is TGTGCCAGCAGCCCCATTGACAGGGCGAACACTGAAGCTTTCTTT. V and J are TRBV7-9 and TRBJ1-1; 7 nucleotides match TRBD1. Germline CDR1 is SEHNR and CDR2 is FQNEAQ (reference sequence). This CDR3 region has 15 residues. The ends lost 5 bases at V and 1 base at J; junction bases unmatched: 7. Complete variable domain (other parts from reference TRBV7-9 and TRBJ1-1): DTGVSQNPRHKITKRGQNVTFRCDPISEHNRLYWYRQTLGQGPEFLTYFQNEAQLEKSRLLSDRFSAERPKGSFSTLEIQRTEQGDSAMYLCASSPIDRANTEAFFGQGTRLTVV.

This chain connects TRBV27 to TRBJ1-1; D is unclear. CDR1 is MNHEY, CDR2 SMNVEV, per germline (reference sequence). V lost 4 bases and J 1 base, leaving 4 bases between the germline ends. The CDR3 has 12 amino acids. The CDR3 coding sequence is TGTGCCAGCAGTTCCGGGAACACTGAAGCTTTCTTT. Translating gives CASSSGNTEAFF.

This chain connects TRBV27 to TRBJ2-6; the D is unclear. The V end was cut by 5 bases, the J end by 0 bases, with 5 bases between. Germline assignment: CDR1 MNHEY and CDR2 SMNVEV (reference sequence). CDR3 size: 14 residues. The DNA of the CDR3 is TGTGCCAGCAGTCTCTTCTCTGGGGCCAACGTCCTGACTTTC. Translated: CASSLFSGANVLTF.

The rearrangement joins TRBV7-9 to TRBJ1-5; TRBD1 aligns across 10 bases. CDR3 size: 15 residues. After removal of 5 bases from V and 5 bases from J, the junction contained 6 bases not matched to a gene. Germline CDR1 reads SEHNR; CDR2 reads FQNEAQ (reference sequence). CDR3 nucleotide sequence: TGTGCCAGCAGCCCCGGGACAGGGGTGGATCAGCCCCAGCATTTT. This sequence encodes CASSPGTGVDQPQHF.

V usage is TRBV6-5 and J usage is TRBJ1-3; 7 bases fit TRBD1. Trimming cost V 6 bases and J 0 bases; bases outside gene matches: 2. The CDR3 covers 14 residues. Germline V gives CDR1 MNHEY, CDR2 SVGAGI. CDR3 sequence (DNA): TGTGCCAGCAGAGCAGGGGGCTCTGGAAACACCATATATTTT. This encodes CASRAGGSGNTIYF.

This clone came up once. The chain is built from TRBV2 and TRBJ2-5; 9 bases are shared with TRBD2. This CDR3 is 15 amino acids long. The trim removed 6 bases at V and 5 bases at J, leaving 10 bases unmatched. The germline V gene has CDR1 SNHLY and CDR2 FYNNEI. The CDR3 DNA follows: TGTGCCAGCAGATCGTTAGCGGGAGTGGGGGAGACCCAGTACTTC. Its translation: CASRSLAGVGETQYF. The complete variable domain, with remaining parts taken from reference TRBV2 and TRBJ2-5, reads EPEVTQTPSHQVTQMGQEVILRCVPISNHLYFYWYRQILGQKVEFLVSFYNNEISEKSEIFDDQFSVERPDGSNFTLKIRSTKLEDSAMYFCASRSLAGVGETQYFGPGTRLLVL.

This chain links TRBV18 with TRBJ2-5; 8 nucleotides align to TRBD2. Losses at the gene ends were 2 bases for V and 5 bases for J; bases not matched to a gene: 10. This CDR3 is built from 16 residues. In germline, CDR1 is KGHSH, CDR2 LQKENI. The CDR3 loop is CASSPGVAGHLETQYF. The DNA of the CDR3 is TGTGCCAGCTCACCAGGGGTAGCGGGGCACCTGGAGACCCAGTACTTC.

The chain recombines TRBV27 with TRBJ2-3; 13 nucleotides agree with TRBD2. Per germline, CDR1 MNHEY and CDR2 SMNVEV (reference sequence). J gave up 6 bases and V 1 base, and 4 bases lay outside the gene matches. CDR3 length equals 16 residues. CDR3 DNA sequence: TGTGCCAGCAGTTTATTACTAGCGGGAGGGCCGGATACGCAGTATTTT. Translation gives CASSLLLAGGPDTQYF.

J is TRBJ2-3 and V is TRBV4-2; 7 nucleotides align to TRBD1. The germline V gene encodes CDR1 LGHNA and CDR2 YNFKEQ. This CDR3 has 17 residues. J gave up 4 bases and V 2 bases, and 12 bases lay outside the gene matches. The CDR3 DNA sequence: TGTGCCAGCAGCCAATTCCCGGCAGGGGGAGTCGCAGATACGCAGTATTTT. Its translation: CASSQFPAGGVADTQYF.

This chain connects TRBV27 to TRBJ2-3; no definite D call. V was cut by 3 bases and J by 1 base, with 5 bases left in between. CDR1 is MNHEY, CDR2 SMNVEV, per germline (reference sequence). CDR3 length: 13 amino acids. CDR3 coding DNA: TGTGCCAGCAGTTTCCAGGGCACAGATACGCAGTATTTT. Amino acids: CASSFQGTDTQYF.

This chain joins TRBV5-1 and TRBJ2-7; 7 bases fit TRBD2. J gave up 2 bases and V 1 base, and 12 bases lay outside the gene matches. CDR3 length: 17 residues. CDR1 and CDR2 from the germline V gene are SGHRS and YFSETQ. The CDR3 spells CASSLPPEPGGAYEQYF. Here the CDR3 DNA reads TGCGCCAGCAGCTTGCCCCCCGAGCCGGGAGGTGCCTACGAGCAGTACTTC.

This chain joins TRBV5-1 and TRBJ2-3; the D gene is possibly TRBD2 (6 bases). This CDR3 contains 15 residues. With 1 base removed from V and 2 bases from J, the gap between germline ends came to 11 bases. Germline V gene lookup returns CDR1 SGHRS and CDR2 YFSETQ. Here the CDR3 reads CASSLRGINTDTQYF. The CDR3 nucleotides read TGCGCCAGCAGCTTGCGGGGGATTAACACAGATACGCAGTATTTT.

This sequence joins TRBV24-1 and TRBJ2-4; perhaps TRBD1 as D (7 bases). Germline V gene lookup returns CDR1 KGHDR and CDR2 SFDVKD. The CDR3 runs 13 residues. Trimming took 5 bases from V and 6 from J, leaving 10 bases between them. CDR3 sequence reads: CATSGQGGNIQYF. For the CDR3, the DNA is TGTGCCACCAGTGGCCAGGGGGGAAACATTCAGTACTTC.

Only a few counts were recorded for this clone. The rearrangement links TRBV5-6 to TRBJ1-1; D is unclear. Germline CDR1 SGHDT, CDR2 YYEEEE. CDR3 length: 17 amino acids. Trimming shortened V by 1 base and J by 3 bases, and 19 bases separated the two germline ends. CDR3 residues: CASSLFTGMGKDTEAFF. As DNA, the CDR3 is TGTGCCAGCAGCTTGTTTACCGGGATGGGGAAGGACACTGAAGCTTTCTTT.

In this sample, this clone turned up once. This sequence joins TRBV5-4 and TRBJ2-6, with D unresolved. The germline V gene encodes CDR1 SGHNT and CDR2 YYREEE (reference sequence). The CDR3 covers 15 residues. V lost 4 bases and J lost 0, with 8 bases in between. Here the CDR3 reads CASSPDISGANVLTF. CDR3 sequence (DNA): TGTGCCAGCAGCCCCGACATCTCTGGGGCCAACGTCCTGACTTTC.